The 12 T cell receptor beta chains in this list originate from one sample, sequenced in a study of T cells in women clearing cervical HPV infection. Profiled with immunoSEQ multiplex PCR; TCRdb holds only in-frame clones, not every one. In total, the table holds more than 30,000 clones. Sequenced: blood buffy coat. The receptors come from a woman aged 18-70 years with a cervical HPV16 infection that either progressed to CIN3+ or cleared (not recorded which).

As for this clone: The missing CDR3 end, 3 residues past where the read stops, is filled in from the germline J gene. The J gene is TRBJ1-2, the V gene TRBV30; D is unclear. The germline V and J ends were trimmed by 2 bases and 7 bases, with 14 bases remaining between them. The CDR3 is 13 amino acids. Looked up from germline, CDR1 is GTSNPN and CDR2 is SVGIG (reference sequence). CDR3 region: CAWSIGLRGGYTF. CDR3 bases read: TGTGCCTGGAGTATTGGACTCCGCGGTGGC.

Concerning this clone itself: The read ends 3 residues shy of where the CDR3 ends; the end is completed using the germline J gene. V is TRBV7-2 and J is TRBJ2-1, with 7 nucleotides matching TRBD2. This CDR3 is 12 amino acids long. Germline CDR1 SGHTA, CDR2 FQGNSA. V dropped 5 bases and J dropped 7; count of bases not matched to a gene: 2. The covered CDR3 bases are TGTGCCAGCAGCCCTAGCGGTAATGAG. It encodes CASSPSGNE. The whole CDR3 protein reads CASSPSGNEQFF.

As to this clone: The CDR3 goes on 3 residues after the read ends, and that part is filled in from the germline J gene. This chain links TRBV6-2 or TRBV6-3 with TRBJ1-5; D possibly corresponds to TRBD1 (6 bases). The ends were cut back, 7 bases at V and 2 bases at J, with 21 bases in the middle. The germline V gene encodes CDR1 MNHEY and CDR2 SVGEGT. The CDR3 runs 17 residues. The sequenced CDR3 bases are TGTGCCAGCACCACCTCCAGGGACAAATCGGGCAATCAGCCC. Translating it yields CASTTSRDKSGNQP. The CDR3 in full is CASTTSRDKSGNQPQHF.

On this clone: The read ends 3 residues before the CDR3 terminus; that terminus is restored from the germline J gene. The genes are TRBV7-8 and TRBJ2-2, with 15 bases matching TRBD2. Germline loops: CDR1 SGHVS, CDR2 FQNEAQ. The CDR3 is made up of 17 amino acids. After removal of 3 bases from V and 7 bases from J, the junction contained 6 bases not matched to a gene. Partial CDR3 DNA: TGTGCCAGCAGCTTGGGGACTAGCGGGGGGTTAGACGGGGAG. Protein: CASSLGTSGGLDGE. The whole CDR3 sequence is CASSLGTSGGLDGELFF. The entire variable domain, with the rest obtained from reference TRBV7-8 and TRBJ2-2, is as follows: GAGVSQSPRYKVAKRGQDVALRCDPISGHVSLFWYQQALGQGPEFLTYFQNEAQLDKSGLPSDRFFAERPEGSVSTLKIQRTQQEDSAVYLCASSLGTSGGLDGELFFGEGSRLTVL.

Note on this clone: The read is 3 residues too short to cover the CDR3 end, so that end is filled in from the germline J gene. V usage is TRBV5-1 and J usage is TRBJ2-6, with 8 bases fitting TRBD2. Trimming cost V 4 bases and J 3 bases; bases outside gene matches: 9. Germline CDR1 and CDR2: SGHRS and YFSETQ. The CDR3 loop spans 17 amino acids. CDR3 DNA (partial): TGCGCCAGCAGCGTAGACCCGGGGGGGCTTGGGGCCAACGTC. Amino acids: CASSVDPGGLGANV. In full, the CDR3 reads CASSVDPGGLGANVLTF.

On this clone: The read ends 3 residues shy of where the CDR3 ends; the end is completed using the germline J gene. This chain connects TRBV18 to TRBJ1-2, with TRBD1 matching over 7 bases. The germline V gene encodes CDR1 KGHSH and CDR2 LQKENI. This CDR3 is 13 amino acids long. Incomplete CDR3 DNA: TGTGCCAGCTCCCGACAGGGTTCAAATGAC. Amino acids: CASSRQGSND. The whole CDR3 sequence is CASSRQGSNDYTF.

Notes on this clone: The read ends 3 residues shy of where the CDR3 ends; the end is completed using the germline J gene. The V gene is TRBV5-6, the J gene TRBJ1-5; the match to TRBD1 covers 9 bases. With V trimmed by 4 bases and J by 6 bases, 5 bases remained unmatched. The CDR3 has 14 residues. Germline loops: CDR1 SGHDT, CDR2 YYEEEE. The CDR3 DNA, read in part, is TGTGCCAGCAGCATCACAGGGGGCGGTCAGCCC. Protein: CASSITGGGQP. The complete CDR3 protein is CASSITGGGQPQHF.

Note on this clone: Read sequence stops 3 residues before the CDR3 end, and the germline J gene provides the missing end. This chain connects TRBV20-1 to TRBJ1-1; D gene ambiguous. V lost 3 bases, J lost 4 bases, and 15 bases lay in between. Germline V CDR1 and CDR2: DFQATT, SNEGSKA (reference sequence). The CDR3 is made up of 14 amino acids. The CDR3 DNA, read in part, is TGCAGTGCTAGTGTTACTGTTAAACCCACTGAA. Translation gives CSASVTVKPTE. The full-length CDR3 reads as CSASVTVKPTEAFF.

To note about this clone: Read data end 3 residues before the CDR3 end; the end is taken from the germline J gene. The chain links TRBV2 to TRBJ2-2, with D uncertain. V lost 8 bases and J 4 bases, leaving 14 bases between the germline ends. CDR3 length equals 14 residues. CDR1 and CDR2 (germline): SNHLY, FYNNEI. Here the CDR3 reads CASGWKGGTGELFF. Incomplete CDR3 DNA: TGTGCCAGCGGTTGGAAGGGTGGCACCGGGGAG.

With regard to this clone: The read terminates 3 residues ahead of where the CDR3 ends, so the germline J gene completes it. The chain is built from TRBV5-4 and TRBJ1-4, with 10 bases fitting TRBD1. V gave up 3 bases and J gave up 5 bases; unmatched junction bases: 7. CDR1 and CDR2 from the germline V gene are SGHNT and YYREEE (reference sequence). This CDR3 has 16 amino acids. CDR3 amino acids: CASSSGTGERNEKLFF. Incomplete CDR3 DNA: TGTGCCAGCAGCTCCGGGACAGGGGAGAGAAATGAAAAA.

Concerning this clone: The CDR3 extends 3 residues past the end of the read, so its final part is completed from the germline J gene. The chain links TRBV20-1 to TRBJ1-1; 7 bases agree with TRBD1. This CDR3 spans 16 amino acids. CDR1 and CDR2 from the germline V gene are DFQATT and SNEGSKA (reference sequence). V was pared by 0 bases and J by 0 bases, with 7 bases of the junction left unmatched. This CDR3 is CSARDIGGIMNTEAFF. The CDR3 DNA, read in part, is TGCAGTGCTAGAGATATAGGGGGCATAATGAACACTGAA.

In the case of this clone: The read ends 3 residues shy of where the CDR3 ends; the end is completed using the germline J gene. V usage is TRBV18 and J usage is TRBJ2-5, with 8 nucleotides matching TRBD2. V trimming: 5 bases; J trimming: 2 bases; junction bases outside the gene matches: 16. Germline V gene data show CDR1 as KGHSH and CDR2 as LQKENI. This CDR3 is 18 amino acids long. CDR3 sequence reads: CASSSLVLSGGDQETQYF. The DNA read from the CDR3 is TGTGCCAGCTCATCCTTAGTATTGAGCGGGGGAGATCAAGAGACC.